These T cell receptor beta chains were read from a single sample in a study of blood T cell repertoires in COVID-19. Assay used: immunoSEQ multiplex PCR; TCRdb lists only in-frame clones, some missing. The repertoire consists of about 110,000 clones, with 84% occurring once and the leading ten covering around 4.4%. The material sequenced was peripheral blood. Receptors were obtained from a human donor in a cohort sampled during active COVID-19. The CDR3 runs from the conserved cysteine through the conserved F or W. D genes are given only for firm matches. For some rows the clone size is stated as once, few or many, or as a class when expanded; others skip it.

j_call,d_call,v_call,clone_size,cdr3_nt,cdr3_aa
TRBJ1-6,NA,TRBV6-1,NA,TGTGCCAGCAGTGAACTTGGCAGGGGCCTCCACTTT,CASSELGRGLHF
TRBJ2-1,NA,TRBV18,NA,TGTGCCAGCTCACCAGTTATTGGCACCTCCTACAATGAGCAGTTCTTC,CASSPVIGTSYNEQFF
TRBJ1-2,TRBD1,TRBV7-2,NA,TGTGCCAGCAGCTCACCGGGACAGGGGGCTAACTATGGCTACACCTTC,CASSSPGQGANYGYTF
TRBJ1-1,TRBD1,TRBV18,few,TGTGCCAGCTCACGGTTTCAGGGGGGCGAAGTGAACACTGAAGCTTTCTTT,CASSRFQGGEVNTEAFF
TRBJ1-3,NA,TRBV19,NA,TGTGCCAGTAGTATAGGCGGGAGTGCTGGAAACACCATATATTTT,CASSIGGSAGNTIYF
TRBJ1-1,TRBD1,TRBV5-1,NA,TGCGCCAGCAGCCTCGGACAGGGGGCTACTGAAGCTTTCTTT,CASSLGQGATEAFF
TRBJ1-1,TRBD1,TRBV10-3,few,TGTGCCATCAGTGGGACAGGGACCACTGAAGCTTTCTTT,CAISGTGTTEAFF
TRBJ2-2,NA,TRBV18,NA,TGTGCCAGCTCCCCGGGACTGCCCAACACCGGGGAGCTGTTTTTT,CASSPGLPNTGELFF
TRBJ2-3,TRBD2,TRBV19,NA,TGTGCCAGTAGTAGTAGCGGGAGGAGGTCAGATACGCAGTATTTT,CASSSSGRRSDTQYF
TRBJ2-5,TRBD2,TRBV5-1,NA,TGCGCCAGCAGCTTGGGGGGGGGCCAAGAGACCCAGTACTTC,CASSLGGGQETQYF
TRBJ1-1,NA,TRBV19,NA,TGTGCCAGTAGTTTAGCGACGACAGCGAACACTGAAGCTTTCTTT,CASSLATTANTEAFF
TRBJ1-2,TRBD1,TRBV4-2,NA,TGTGCCAGCAGCCAAGTTGACAGGGTTGGCTACACCTTC,CASSQVDRVGYTF
TRBJ1-2,TRBD1,TRBV30,NA,TGTGCCTGGGCAAGACAGGGGAGGTATGGCTACACCTTC,CAWARQGRYGYTF
TRBJ1-5,NA,TRBV18,NA,TGTGCCAGCTCACCACAGGGGAGCAATCAGCCCCAGCATTTT,CASSPQGSNQPQHF
TRBJ2-3,TRBD2,TRBV4-3,NA,TGCGCCAGCAGCCAAGGGCTAGCGGGAGATACGCAGTATTTT,CASSQGLAGDTQYF
TRBJ1-2,NA,TRBV28,once,TGTGCCAGCACCTCCGAAGGAGCAGGGAACTATGGCTACACCTTC,CASTSEGAGNYGYTF
TRBJ2-2,TRBD2,TRBV4-3,NA,TGCGCCAGCAGCCAAGATACGGAGCGGGGTGTTGCCGGGGAGCTGTTTTTT,CASSQDTERGVAGELFF
TRBJ1-4,TRBD1,TRBV10-1,NA,TGCGCCAGCAGAATGGGACAGGGTCATGAAAAACTGTTTTTT,CASRMGQGHEKLFF
TRBJ2-2,TRBD1,TRBV7-6,NA,TGTGCCAGCAGCCCACGCGGACAGGGTGATCGGTGGGAGCTGTTTTTT,CASSPRGQGDRWELFF
TRBJ2-1,NA,TRBV30,NA,TGTGCCTGGAGTACCGCCTGGGCGGGCGACTCCTACAATGAGCAGTTCTTC,CAWSTAWAGDSYNEQFF
TRBJ1-2,NA,TRBV3-1/TRBV3-2,NA,TGTGCCAGCAGCCAAGGGGGAGGGGGTAACTATGGCTACACCTTC,CASSQGGGGNYGYTF
TRBJ1-2,NA,TRBV4-3,NA,TGCGCCAGCAGCGGAAGACAGACTCATAACTATGGCTACACCTTC,CASSGRQTHNYGYTF
TRBJ2-2,TRBD1,TRBV5-1,NA,TGCGCCAGCAGCAAGGACAGGTCTGAGGGGGAGCTGTTTTTT,CASSKDRSEGELFF
TRBJ1-5,TRBD1,TRBV28,NA,TGTGCCTCCCGGGCAGGGGGCGATGGCAATCAGCCCCAGCATTTT,CASRAGGDGNQPQHF
TRBJ1-5,NA,TRBV6-5,NA,TGTGCCAGCATTGGAGATGGCAATCAGCCCCAGCATTTT,CASIGDGNQPQHF
TRBJ1-1,TRBD1,TRBV15,NA,TGTGCCACCAGGAGGACAGGTCAGAACACTGAAGCTTTCTTT,CATRRTGQNTEAFF
TRBJ1-2,TRBD1,TRBV19,few,TGTGCCAGTAGGTCGGGGACAGGATCTAACTATGGCTACACCTTC,CASRSGTGSNYGYTF
TRBJ2-3,TRBD2,TRBV11-1,NA,TGTGCCAGCAGCTTGGTTAGCGGGAAAACAGATACGCAGTATTTT,CASSLVSGKTDTQYF
TRBJ2-2,NA,TRBV4-3,NA,TGCGCCAGCAGCCAAGGCCCAGGTGGCATGAACACCGGGGAGCTGTTTTTT,CASSQGPGGMNTGELFF
TRBJ2-1,NA,TRBV28,NA,TGTGCCAGCAGCTCCCCGGGAGACTACAATGAGCAGTTCTTC,CASSSPGDYNEQFF
TRBJ1-2,TRBD1,TRBV7-2,NA,TGTGCCAGCAGCAGAAACCCGGGACAGGGGTTCTATGGCTACACCTTC,CASSRNPGQGFYGYTF
TRBJ1-2,TRBD1,TRBV7-8,NA,TGTGCCAGCAGCTTAGTTCCCCAGGGGGGTAACTATGGCTACACCTTC,CASSLVPQGGNYGYTF
TRBJ2-5,TRBD2,TRBV19,NA,TGTGCCAGTAGTGAGGGACTAGCGGGGGAGACCCAGTACTTC,CASSEGLAGETQYF
TRBJ2-1,NA,TRBV19,NA,TGTGCCAGTAGTATAGGCGGGTCCTACAATGAGCAGTTCTTC,CASSIGGSYNEQFF
TRBJ1-5,NA,TRBV27,NA,TGTGCCAGCAGTTTATTTTTCGGACAGACTAATCAGCCCCAGCATTTT,CASSLFFGQTNQPQHF
TRBJ1-2,NA,TRBV28,NA,TGTGCCAGCAGTATATTGCAGGGTGTGAGGGGCTACACCTTC,CASSILQGVRGYTF
TRBJ2-1,TRBD2,TRBV3-1/TRBV3-2,NA,TGTGCCAGCAGCCAAGAACCGCTAGCGGGAGCACGCAATGAGCAGTTCTTC,CASSQEPLAGARNEQFF
TRBJ1-2,NA,TRBV7-8,NA,TGTGCCAGCAGCTTATGGCAGGGATATGGCTACACCTTC,CASSLWQGYGYTF
TRBJ2-6,NA,TRBV7-8,few,TGTGCCAGCAGCTTCCGGAGACCGCCGATAAAAGACAACGTCCTGACTTTC,CASSFRRPPIKDNVLTF
TRBJ1-5,TRBD1,TRBV6-2/TRBV6-3,NA,TGTGCCAGCAGTTTCACCGGGACAGGCACTAGCAATCAGCCCCAGCATTTT,CASSFTGTGTSNQPQHF
TRBJ1-5,TRBD1,TRBV6-2/TRBV6-3,NA,TGTGCCAGCAGTTCTAGACAGGGTGAGGGTAGCAATCAGCCCCAGCATTTT,CASSSRQGEGSNQPQHF
TRBJ1-1,TRBD1,TRBV27,NA,TGTGCCAGCAGTTTCACTACAGGGGTAACTGAAGCTTTCTTT,CASSFTTGVTEAFF
TRBJ1-4,TRBD1,TRBV11-2,NA,TGTGCCAGCAGCCAAAGGGACAGCGGAAATGAAAAACTGTTTTTT,CASSQRDSGNEKLFF
TRBJ2-2,TRBD2,TRBV5-1,few,TGCGCCAGCAGCTTGAAGTCTAGCGGGAATTCCGGGGAGCTGTTTTTT,CASSLKSSGNSGELFF
TRBJ2-1,NA,TRBV12-3/TRBV12-4,NA,TGTGCCAGCAGCCCCGACAGGATTTTGCAGTTCTTC,CASSPDRILQFF
TRBJ2-7,TRBD1,TRBV28,once,TGTGCCAGCAGAACAGGGGGTGCCCACGAGCAGTACTTC,CASRTGGAHEQYF
TRBJ2-2,TRBD2,TRBV7-2,NA,TGTGCCAGCAGCTTAAGTGCGGGGGCCGGGGAGCTGTTTTTT,CASSLSAGAGELFF
TRBJ1-5,TRBD1,TRBV5-5,NA,TGTGCCAGCAGCCCTACAGGGGGCGCGGGCAATCAGCCCCAGCATTTT,CASSPTGGAGNQPQHF
TRBJ2-5,TRBD2,TRBV19,NA,TGTGCCAGTACCCCAGTGGGGGGGGAGACCCAGTACTTC,CASTPVGGETQYF
TRBJ1-1,NA,TRBV6-2/TRBV6-3,NA,TGTGCCAGCAGTACCGTAGACACTGAAGCTTTCTTT,CASSTVDTEAFF
TRBJ2-1,NA,TRBV20-1,NA,TGCAGTGCTAGTTCGGGGAATCGGAATGAGCAGTTCTTC,CSASSGNRNEQFF
TRBJ1-6,NA,TRBV11-2,few,TGTGCCAGCAGCTCGACAGTCGGAGTAGCCCTTAATTCACCCCTCCACTTT,CASSSTVGVALNSPLHF
TRBJ1-3,NA,TRBV7-6,NA,TGTGCCAGCAGCCCCCATAGATTGACAGATGGAAACACCATATATTTT,CASSPHRLTDGNTIYF
TRBJ1-2,TRBD1,TRBV6-5,NA,TGTGCCAGTGGACAGGGCTGGGGCTACACCTTC,CASGQGWGYTF
TRBJ1-4,TRBD1,TRBV30,NA,TGTGCCTGGAGTGGCGGGACAGCTGAGAAACTGTTTTTT,CAWSGGTAEKLFF